The clone carrying this TCR beta chain was seen many times. What it binds is unknown. TCRdb fed the reads into MiXCR, producing one record per CDR3 protein. The data hold approximately 290,000 distinct CDR3 sequences, with 20% to 30% observed a single time. This record comes from a study of T cell repertoires in cytomegalovirus infection. Overall study: Both CMV infection and a matching HLA type were indicated by public TCR beta signatures. Overall study findings and caveats: The cumulative frequency of public TCR beta families distinguished individuals who carried CMV together with the relevant HLA.

The CDR3 contains 14 residues. The germline CDR1 and CDR2 sequences are SGHTA and FQGNSA. The V end was cut by 8 bases, the J end by 6 bases, with 19 bases between. The receptor was derived from a human donor in good health (CMV status not recorded). Some clones in this sample may be carry-over from other donors' samples. V and J are TRBV7-2 and TRBJ1-1, with D hard to call. The sequenced material came from PBMCs. The CDR3 region is CASLRGGSSPEAFF. In DNA form, the CDR3 reads TGTGCCAGCTTGCGAGGAGGGAGTTCGCCTGAAGCTTTCTTT.